Sequencing of this TCR beta chain was carried out in a study of Graves' ophthalmopathy and Graves' hyperthyroidism. Study conclusions and caveats: Detected in blood as well were most expanded thyroid clonotypes with frequency above 0.001.

As the template, RNA transcripts were used to amplify TCR beta CDR3 regions. Investigators did first-round RT-PCR with HTBI primers, then second-round multiplex PCR. TCRdb used MiXCR to reprocess the multiplex PCR reads, holding one entry per CDR3 protein. This table holds a few hundred thousand distinct CDR3 sequences, 15% to 20% found once. This clonotype has a count of ten or more. The antigen remains undetermined. CDR1 is SGHNT and CDR2 is YYREEE in the germline V gene (reference sequence). The CDR3 spans 17 residues. V was clipped by 3 bases and J by 0 bases, with 17 bases between them. If no ophthalmopathy appeared within 18 months of follow-up, hyperthyroidism was termed stable. Recruitment covered hyperthyroidism patients aged 18 to 65 whose new diagnosis was of under 2 months' duration.

The sequence derives from an adult woman with stable Graves' hyperthyroidism. The gene calls are TRBV5-4 and TRBJ2-3; D is possibly TRBD2 (7 bases). The sequenced sample consisted of peripheral blood. The CDR3: CASSSLGGAGSTDTQYF. CDR3 DNA sequence: TGTGCCAGCAGCTCTCTTGGGGGGGCAGGTAGCACAGATACGCAGTATTTT.